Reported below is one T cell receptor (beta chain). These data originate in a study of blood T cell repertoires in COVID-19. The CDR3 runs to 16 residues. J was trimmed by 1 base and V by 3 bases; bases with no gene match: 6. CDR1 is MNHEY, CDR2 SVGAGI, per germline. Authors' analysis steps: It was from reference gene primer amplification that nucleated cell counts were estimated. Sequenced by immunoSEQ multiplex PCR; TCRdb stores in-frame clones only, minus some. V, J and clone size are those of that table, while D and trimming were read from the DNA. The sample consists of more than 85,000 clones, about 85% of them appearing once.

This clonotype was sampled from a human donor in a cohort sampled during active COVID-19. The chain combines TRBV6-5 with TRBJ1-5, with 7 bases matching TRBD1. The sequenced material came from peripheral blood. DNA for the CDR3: TGTGCCAGCAGTTATATGGCAGGGGGAAGCAATCAGCCCCAGCATTTT. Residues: CASSYMAGGSNQPQHF.